The T cell receptor beta chain described here comes from a study of T cell responses to AZD1222 COVID-19 vaccine. The study's findings and limits: Baseline serostatus was positive in only a handful of AZD1222 recipients.

The germline CDR1 and CDR2 sequences are SGHDN and FVKESK. CDR3 length: 13 amino acids. Trimming stripped 4 bases from V and 2 bases from J, with 9 bases between. A remark on this clone: Its cognate antigen is unknown.

This table comes from immunoSEQ multiplex PCR, and its TCRdb copy is limited to in-frame clones, with some not included. Among more than 140,000 clones listed, around 88% were seen once. The specimen comprised peripheral blood, sampled on day 0 of MenACWY control vaccination. V usage is TRBV14 and J usage is TRBJ2-7, with D uncertain. This TCR was sampled from an adult in good health. The CDR3 spells CASSPQDAYEQYF. CDR3 sequence (DNA): TGTGCCAGCAGCCCCCAAGACGCCTACGAGCAGTACTTC.